This T cell receptor beta chain was recorded in a study of blood T cell repertoires in COVID-19. At the level of the study: Spain, Italy and the United States supplied samples that represented acute and convalescent COVID-19. T cells, B-cell-depleted T cells, or PBMCs provided the cDNA or gDNA that served as material.

Trimming took 3 bases from V and 5 from J, leaving 20 bases between them. The germline V gene has CDR1 MNHEY and CDR2 SMNVEV (reference sequence). This CDR3 is built from 17 residues. Original data processing: Cell counts per sample came from amplifying reference gene primers. TCRdb's table, derived via immunoSEQ multiplex PCR, lists solely in-frame clones and lacks some. Clonal size and the V and J genes are those of that table, whereas D and trimming came from the DNA. The sample yields about 300,000 clones, about 90% seen once. This TCR came from a woman in her 30s with COVID-19, enrolled during active disease. Material for sequencing was peripheral blood. The chain is built from TRBV27 and TRBJ2-1; TRBD1 might be the D (7 bases). The CDR3 bases are TGTGCCAGCAGTTTTAACCCGACAGGGAGGCGAAACAATGAGCAGTTCTTC. As protein: CASSFNPTGRRNNEQFF.